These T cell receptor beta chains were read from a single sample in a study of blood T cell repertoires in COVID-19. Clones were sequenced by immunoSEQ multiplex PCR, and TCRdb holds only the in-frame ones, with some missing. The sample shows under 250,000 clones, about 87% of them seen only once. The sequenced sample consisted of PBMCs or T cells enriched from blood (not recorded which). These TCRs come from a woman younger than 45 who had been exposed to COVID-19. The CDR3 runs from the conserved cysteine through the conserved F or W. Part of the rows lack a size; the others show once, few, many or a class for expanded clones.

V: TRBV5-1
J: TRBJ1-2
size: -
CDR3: CASSLVGDSVGGYTF

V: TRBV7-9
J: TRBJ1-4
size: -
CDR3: CASSQGQGYEKLFF

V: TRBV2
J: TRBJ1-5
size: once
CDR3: CASSEASGVQPQHF

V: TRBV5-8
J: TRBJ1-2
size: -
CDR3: CASSLGARGGYTF

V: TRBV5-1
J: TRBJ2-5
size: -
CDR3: CASRLLGGLETQYF

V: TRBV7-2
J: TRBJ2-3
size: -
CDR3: CASSDRLAGGADTQYF

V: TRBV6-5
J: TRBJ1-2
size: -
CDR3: CASRPGVGDGYTF

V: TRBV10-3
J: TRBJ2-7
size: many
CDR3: CAIKSRDSQGGEQYF

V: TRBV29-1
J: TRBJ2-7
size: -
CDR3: CSVGERRGAYEQYF

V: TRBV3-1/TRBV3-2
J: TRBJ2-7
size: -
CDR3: CASSPSSAFYEQYF

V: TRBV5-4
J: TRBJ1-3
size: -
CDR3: CASSSDRTGNTIYF

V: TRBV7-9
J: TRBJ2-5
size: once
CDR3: CASSLKDRGETQYF

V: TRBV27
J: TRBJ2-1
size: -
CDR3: CASSLSTVDEQFF

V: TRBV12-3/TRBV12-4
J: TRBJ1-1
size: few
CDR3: CASSKQGYTEAFF

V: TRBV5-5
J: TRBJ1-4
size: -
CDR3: CASSLDWTGLREKLFF

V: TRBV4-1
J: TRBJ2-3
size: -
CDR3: CASSQASHPSTDTQYF

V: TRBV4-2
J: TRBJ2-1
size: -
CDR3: CASSQERGSSYNEQFF

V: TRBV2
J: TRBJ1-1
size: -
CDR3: CASRTQVVAEAFF

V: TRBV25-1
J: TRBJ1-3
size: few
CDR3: CASSASGARNTIYF

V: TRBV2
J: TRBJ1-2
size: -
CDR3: CASTPDRDGYTF

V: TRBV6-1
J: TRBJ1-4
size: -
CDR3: CASSEEEGAREKLFF

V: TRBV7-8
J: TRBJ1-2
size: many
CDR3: CASSLAGRYGYTF

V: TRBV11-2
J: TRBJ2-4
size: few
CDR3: CASSPGTSGSLLAKNIQYF

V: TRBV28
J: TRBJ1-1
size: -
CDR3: CASSSGGYMNTEAFF

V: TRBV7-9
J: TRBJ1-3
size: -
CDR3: CASRNRQGKGNTIYF

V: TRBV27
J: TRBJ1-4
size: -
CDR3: CASSLGARNEKLFF

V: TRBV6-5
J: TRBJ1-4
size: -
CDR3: CASSYQRVRSNEKLFF